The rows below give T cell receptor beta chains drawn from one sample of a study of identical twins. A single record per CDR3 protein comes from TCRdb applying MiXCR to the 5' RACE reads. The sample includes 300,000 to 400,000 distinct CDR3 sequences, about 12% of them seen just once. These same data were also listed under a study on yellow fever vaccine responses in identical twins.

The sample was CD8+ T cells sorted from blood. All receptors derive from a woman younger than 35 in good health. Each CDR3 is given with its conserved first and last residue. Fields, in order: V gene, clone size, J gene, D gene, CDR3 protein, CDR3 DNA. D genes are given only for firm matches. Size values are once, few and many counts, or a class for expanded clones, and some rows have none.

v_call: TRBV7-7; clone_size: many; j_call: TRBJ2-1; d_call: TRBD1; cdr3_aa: CASSMPGQGKGSRFLYNEQFF; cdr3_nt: TGTGCCAGCAGTATGCCGGGACAGGGAAAGGGCAGTCGGTTTCTCTACAATGAGCAGTTCTTC
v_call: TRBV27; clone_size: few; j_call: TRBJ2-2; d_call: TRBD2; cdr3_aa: CASSQFREGWELFF; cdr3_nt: TGTGCCAGCAGTCAGTTTAGGGAGGGTTGGGAGCTGTTTTTT
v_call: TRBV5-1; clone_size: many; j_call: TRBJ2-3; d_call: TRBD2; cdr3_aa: CASSLDGTSGASTDTQYF; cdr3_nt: TGCGCCAGCAGCTTGGATGGGACTAGCGGAGCGAGCACAGATACGCAGTATTTT
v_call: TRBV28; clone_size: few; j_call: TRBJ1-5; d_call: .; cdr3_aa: CASSFLRGVGNQPQHF; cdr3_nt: TGTGCCAGCAGTTTTCTCAGAGGGGTAGGCAATCAGCCCCAGCATTTT
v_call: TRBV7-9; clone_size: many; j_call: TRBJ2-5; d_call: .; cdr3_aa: CASSLGLGETQYF; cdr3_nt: TGTGCCAGCAGCTTAGGTCTTGGGGAGACCCAGTACTTC
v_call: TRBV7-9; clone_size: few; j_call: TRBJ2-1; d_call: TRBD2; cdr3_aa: CASSLKREIDNEQFF; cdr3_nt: TGTGCCAGCAGCTTAAAGCGGGAGATAGACAATGAGCAGTTCTTC
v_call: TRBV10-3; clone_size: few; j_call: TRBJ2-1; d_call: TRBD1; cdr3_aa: CAIKDRGPNNEQFF; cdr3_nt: TGTGCCATCAAGGACAGGGGCCCCAACAATGAGCAGTTCTTC
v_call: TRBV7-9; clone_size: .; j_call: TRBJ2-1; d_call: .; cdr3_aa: CASSLRLHEQFF; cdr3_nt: TGTGCCAGCAGCTTAAGGTTACATGAGCAGTTCTTC
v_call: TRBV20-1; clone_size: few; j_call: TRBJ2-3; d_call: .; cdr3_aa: CSAHDSPQTSTDTQYF; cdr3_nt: TGCAGTGCGCACGATAGCCCACAGACTAGCACAGATACGCAGTATTTT
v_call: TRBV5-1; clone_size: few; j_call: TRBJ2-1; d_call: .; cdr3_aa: CASSLENLGRDEQFF; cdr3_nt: TGCGCCAGCAGCTTGGAGAATCTCGGGCGGGATGAGCAGTTCTTC
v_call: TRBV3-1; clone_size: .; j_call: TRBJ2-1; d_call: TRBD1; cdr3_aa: CASSQETGGWGEQFF; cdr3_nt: TGTGCCAGCAGCCAAGAAACAGGGGGCTGGGGGGAGCAGTTCTTC
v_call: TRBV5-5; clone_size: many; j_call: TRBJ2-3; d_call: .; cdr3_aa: CASSLSAGITTDTQYF; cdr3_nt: TGTGCCAGCAGCTTGTCGGCGGGGATCACCACAGATACGCAGTATTTT
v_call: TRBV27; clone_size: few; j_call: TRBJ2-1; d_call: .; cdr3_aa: CASSPTRGEQFF; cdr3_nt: TGTGCCAGCAGTCCCACGCGTGGTGAGCAGTTCTTC
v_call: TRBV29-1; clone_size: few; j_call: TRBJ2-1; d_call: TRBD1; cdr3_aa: CSVARQGAGNEQFF; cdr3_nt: TGCAGCGTCGCTAGACAGGGGGCGGGCAATGAGCAGTTCTTC
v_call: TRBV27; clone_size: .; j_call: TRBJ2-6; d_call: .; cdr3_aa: CASSSTGSWANVLTF; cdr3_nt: TGTGCCAGCAGTTCAACAGGGTCTTGGGCCAACGTCCTGACTTTC
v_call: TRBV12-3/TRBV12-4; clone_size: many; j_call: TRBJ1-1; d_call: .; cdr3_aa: CASSHGTTEAFF; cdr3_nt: TGTGCCAGCAGTCATGGGACCACCGAAGCTTTCTTT